This record covers a single T cell receptor beta chain. The antigen is unknown. This entry comes from a study of cytomegalovirus exposure and HLA in healthy donors. The J segment lost 3 bases and the V segment lost 2 bases, leaving 2 bases of the junction unmatched. Germline V gives CDR1 MNHEY, CDR2 SVGAGI. The CDR3 extends over 14 amino acids. Study-wide results and limits: First-cohort TCR clusters tended to co-occur in the 95 to 150 validation repertoires, a later analysis found. The authors confirmed in vitro that a few CMV-associated chains were specific for CMV antigens. Overall, approximately 150 TCR beta chains were annotated as cytomegalovirus-associated.

Separation from the approximately 720-subject first cohort characterized the roughly 130-subject validation cohort, to which the donors belonged. Profiling relied on immunoSEQ multiplex PCR, and the TCRdb table lists in-frame clones only, not all of them. The sample lists about 120,000 clones, more than 75% occurring once. V and J are TRBV6-5 and TRBJ2-7; 9 bases are shared with TRBD2. The sequencing sample was made of PBMCs. This TCR came from a woman under 40 in good health and CMV-seronegative. CDR3 nucleotide sequence: TGTGCCAGCAGTTACGGGACTAGCAGCTACGAGCAGTACTTC. This translates into CASSYGTSSYEQYF.